Shown below are 21 T cell receptor beta chains from a single sample sequenced in a study of blood T cell repertoires in COVID-19. The protocol was immunoSEQ multiplex PCR, while the TCRdb copy is restricted to in-frame clones and leaves out a portion. The sample lists 110,000 to 150,000 clones, about 90% occurring once. The sample comprised PBMCs or T cells enriched from blood (not recorded which). The receptor set was obtained from a man aged 55-75 years who had recovered from COVID-19.

This chain links TRBV5-1 with TRBJ1-1; 8 nucleotides match TRBD1. CDR1 and CDR2 from the germline V gene are SGHRS and YFSETQ. CDR3 length equals 15 residues. Germline trimming cut 7 bases from V and 2 bases from J; bases unmatched to any gene: 10. The CDR3 is CASGPGTGDNTEAFF. In nucleotides, the CDR3 is TGCGCCAGCGGACCCGGGACAGGCGATAACACTGAAGCTTTCTTT.

Written as DNA, the CDR3 is TGTGCCAGCAGTATCCCCCAATTTAACTATGGCTACACCTTC. Protein: CASSIPQFNYGYTF. This chain joins TRBV28 and TRBJ1-2; D gene uncertain. Germline assignment: CDR1 MDHEN and CDR2 SYDVKM. This CDR3 region has 14 residues. Trimming stripped 5 bases from V and 1 base from J, with 11 bases between.

The chain couples TRBV5-4 to TRBJ2-4; TRBD1 aligns across 8 bases. Germline loops: CDR1 SGHNT, CDR2 YYREEE (reference sequence). The CDR3 runs 18 residues. The junction had 18 bases not matched to a gene; V was cut back by 4 bases and J by 6 bases. The CDR3 bases are TGTGCCAGCAGCCCCTGGACAGGGCAGGAGTTTACCCGAAACATTCAGTACTTC. Its translation: CASSPWTGQEFTRNIQYF.

V usage is TRBV5-1 and J usage is TRBJ1-4; 7 nucleotides agree with TRBD1. Looked up from germline, CDR1 is SGHRS and CDR2 is YFSETQ. V was pared by 4 bases and J by 0 bases, with 3 bases of the junction left unmatched. The CDR3 is 15 residues long. CDR3 amino acids: CASSRTGATNEKLFF. As DNA, the CDR3 is TGCGCCAGCAGCCGGACAGGTGCAACTAATGAAAAACTGTTTTTT. Looking up the rest from reference TRBV5-1 and TRBJ1-4 gives the full variable domain: KAGVTQTPRYLIKTRGQQVTLSCSPISGHRSVSWYQQTPGQGLQFLFEYFSETQRNKGNFPGRFSGRQFSNSRSEMNVSTLELGDSALYLCASSRTGATNEKLFFGSGTQLSVL.

This chain joins TRBV3-1 (or the pseudogene TRBV3-2) and TRBJ2-7; TRBD2 might be the D (6 bases). Looked up from germline, CDR1 is LGHDT and CDR2 is YNNKEL (reference sequence). Trimming removed 4 bases from V and 4 bases from J, with 14 bases in between. The CDR3 runs to 14 residues. The CDR3 DNA reads TGTGCCAGCAGCCGGGGACTGGGGAAATACGAGCAGTACTTC. Protein sequence: CASSRGLGKYEQYF.

There are a few counts of this clone. This chain joins TRBV7-8 and TRBJ1-1; possibly TRBD1 for D (5 bases). Looked up from germline, CDR1 is SGHVS and CDR2 is FQNEAQ. This CDR3 contains 16 residues. Trimming took 0 bases from V and 6 from J, leaving 17 bases between them. DNA for the CDR3: TGTGCCAGCAGCTTAGCGGGGCGCCTTCAGTCCGCTGAAGCTTTCTTT. This gives the protein CASSLAGRLQSAEAFF.

This clone was found a few times. V usage is TRBV5-1 and J usage is TRBJ1-2; 7 bases fit TRBD1. CDR1 and CDR2 from the germline V gene are SGHRS and YFSETQ. The CDR3 is 14 amino acids. J lost 5 bases, V lost 4 bases, and 8 bases had no gene match. The CDR3 loop reads CASSAGTDTYGYTF. For the CDR3, the DNA is TGCGCCAGCAGCGCAGGGACAGACACTTATGGCTACACCTTC.

The V gene is TRBV6-5, the J gene TRBJ2-7; tentative D call: TRBD2 (5 bases). The germline V gene encodes CDR1 MNHEY and CDR2 SVGAGI. With 2 bases removed from V and 0 bases from J, the gap between germline ends came to 14 bases. The CDR3 has 16 residues. The CDR3, as DNA: TGTGCCAGCAGTTACGGACCCCCGGGGAGCTCCTACGAGCAGTACTTC. Translation: CASSYGPPGSSYEQYF.

The chain couples TRBV11-2 to TRBJ2-5; 7 nucleotides align to TRBD1. J lost 4 bases, V lost 4 bases, and 9 bases had no gene match. The length of the CDR3 is 15 residues. CDR1 and CDR2 (germline): SGHAT, FQNNGV. The CDR3 spells CASSSQGTDPETQYF. The CDR3 DNA reads TGTGCCAGCAGCTCCCAAGGGACAGATCCAGAGACCCAGTACTTC.

V and J are TRBV11-2 and TRBJ2-7; 10 bases fit TRBD1. CDR3 length: 17 amino acids. Germline V CDR1 and CDR2: SGHAT, FQNNGV. The J segment lost 5 bases and the V segment lost 1 base, leaving 11 bases of the junction unmatched. CDR3 bases: TGTGCCAGCAGCTTAGTCCTTCCCGGGACAGGGGTTGACGAGCAGTACTTC. Protein product: CASSLVLPGTGVDEQYF.

The CDR3: CASSQDKGGYTF. The CDR3 nucleotides read TGTGCCAGCAGCCAAGACAAAGGCGGCTACACCTTC. V usage is TRBV7-2 and J usage is TRBJ1-2; no definite D call. V lost 5 bases and J 8 bases, leaving 12 bases between the germline ends. CDR3 size: 12 residues. Germline assignment: CDR1 SGHTA and CDR2 FQGNSA.

The rearrangement uses TRBV20-1 and TRBJ1-1; the D is unclear. Trimming removed 6 bases at V and 1 base at J, with 6 bases between. The CDR3 is made up of 11 amino acids. Germline values: CDR1 DFQATT, CDR2 SNEGSKA (reference sequence). The CDR3 nucleotides are TGCAGTGCCCGACAGAACACTGAAGCTTTCTTT. Its protein product is CSARQNTEAFF.

As for this clone: Other DNA sequences of this sample code for an identical CDR3. V usage is TRBV12-3 or TRBV12-4 and J usage is TRBJ2-7; no firm D call. The CDR3 consists of 11 residues. V shed 3 bases and J shed 3 bases, with 3 bases lying between them. The CDR3 sequence is CASSFNYEQYF. CDR3 sequence (DNA): TGTGCCAGCAGTTTCAACTACGAGCAGTACTTC.

The chain employs TRBV14 and TRBJ2-1; TRBD2 might be the D (5 bases). The V end lost 2 bases, the J end lost 5 bases, and 13 bases lay between the germline ends. The length of the CDR3 is 15 residues. The germline CDR1 and CDR2 sequences are SGHDN and FVKESK. The CDR3 DNA reads as TGTGCCAGCAGCCAACCGGAGGAACGGAACAATGAGCAGTTCTTC. This translates into CASSQPEERNNEQFF. Based on the CDR3 plus reference TRBV14 and TRBJ2-1, the full variable domain is EAGVTQFPSHSVIEKGQTVTLRCDPISGHDNLYWYRRVMGKEIKFLLHFVKESKQDESGMPNNRFLAERTGGTYSTLKVQPAELEDSGVYFCASSQPEERNNEQFFGPGTRLTVL.

The chain couples TRBV18 to TRBJ2-1; 13 bases line up with TRBD2. Germline CDR1 reads KGHSH; CDR2 reads LQKENI. The CDR3 has 15 amino acids. V gave up 3 bases and J gave up 10 bases; unmatched junction bases: 6. The CDR3 is CASSPTSGRANEQFF. CDR3 DNA sequence: TGTGCCAGCTCACCCACTAGCGGGAGGGCCAACGAGCAGTTCTTC.

The rearrangement links TRBV27 to TRBJ2-5; D is possibly TRBD2 (5 bases). V lost 7 bases and J lost 4, with 13 bases in between. There are 13 residues in the CDR3. The germline CDR1 and CDR2 sequences are MNHEY and SMNVEV (reference sequence). CDR3 sequence (DNA): TGTGCCAGCACCGGCTCCGGAGGAGAGACCCAGTACTTC. It codes for CASTGSGGETQYF.

This chain links TRBV3-1 (or the pseudogene TRBV3-2) with TRBJ2-1, with TRBD1 identical over 8 bases. V shed 3 bases and J 1 base; nucleotides not matched to a gene: 5. The germline CDR1 and CDR2 sequences are LGHDT and YNNKEL (reference sequence). The CDR3 totals 16 residues. CDR3: CASSHRQGMSYNEQFF. CDR3 nucleotide sequence: TGTGCCAGCAGCCACCGACAGGGGATGTCCTACAATGAGCAGTTCTTC.

The rearrangement uses TRBV28 and TRBJ2-1; the match to TRBD2 covers 9 bases. CDR3 length: 16 residues. V lost 5 bases to trimming and J lost 5 bases; unmatched junction nucleotides: 10. Per the germline V gene, CDR1 is MDHEN and CDR2 is SYDVKM. CDR3 sequence (DNA): TGTGCCAGCAGTCCACTCTTAGCGGGGGACCACAATGAGCAGTTCTTC. Translation: CASSPLLAGDHNEQFF.

The chain carries TRBV7-3 and TRBJ2-1; 15 bases are shared with TRBD2. J was trimmed by 9 bases and V by 3 bases; bases with no gene match: 9. The germline V gene encodes CDR1 SGHTA and CDR2 FQGTGA. CDR3 length: 17 amino acids. CDR3 coding DNA: TGTGCCAGCAGCTTTTTGAGGACTAGCGGGAGGGCCCCTGAGCAGTTCTTC. Amino acids: CASSFLRTSGRAPEQFF.

This chain uses TRBV28 with TRBJ1-2, with D perhaps TRBD1 (5 bases). The germline V gene has CDR1 MDHEN and CDR2 SYDVKM. The CDR3 loop spans 16 amino acids. Trimming shortened V by 2 bases and J by 0 bases, and 13 bases separated the two germline ends. In DNA form, the CDR3 reads TGTGCCAGCAGTTTACGTGGGGCGACAGCTAACTATGGCTACACCTTC. As protein: CASSLRGATANYGYTF.

V is TRBV7-3 and J is TRBJ2-5; 7 nucleotides match TRBD1. Germline CDR1 reads SGHTA; CDR2 reads FQGTGA. This CDR3 has 13 residues. Unmatched junction bases numbered 0, after V lost 4 bases and J lost 1 base. CDR3 nucleotide sequence: TGTGCCAGCAGCTGGGACAGCCAAGAGACCCAGTACTTC. It specifies CASSWDSQETQYF.